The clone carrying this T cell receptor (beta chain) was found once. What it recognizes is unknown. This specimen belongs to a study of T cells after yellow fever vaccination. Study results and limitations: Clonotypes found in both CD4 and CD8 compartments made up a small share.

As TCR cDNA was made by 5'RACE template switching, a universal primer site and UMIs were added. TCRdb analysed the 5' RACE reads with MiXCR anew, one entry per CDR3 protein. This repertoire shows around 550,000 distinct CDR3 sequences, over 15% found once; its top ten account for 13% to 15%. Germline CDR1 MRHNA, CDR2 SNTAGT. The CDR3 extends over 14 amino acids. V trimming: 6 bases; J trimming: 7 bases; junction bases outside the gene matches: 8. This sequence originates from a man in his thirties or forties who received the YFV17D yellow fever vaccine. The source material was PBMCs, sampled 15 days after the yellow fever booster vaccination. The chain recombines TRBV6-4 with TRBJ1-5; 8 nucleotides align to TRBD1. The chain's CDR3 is CASSIAGGGQPQHF. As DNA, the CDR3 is TGTGCCAGCAGCATCGCAGGGGGCGGGCAGCCCCAGCATTTT.